These T cell receptor beta chains were read from a single sample in a study of T cells after yellow fever vaccination. TCRdb called the 5' RACE reads again in MiXCR, with one record for every CDR3 protein. Found here are 200,000 to 250,000 distinct CDR3 sequences, 6.9% of them singletons; the top ten hold about 0.85%. Material: CD4+ T cells sorted from PBMCs, obtained 15 days after the yellow fever booster vaccination. The receptor set was obtained from a man aged 30 to 45 who received the YFV17D yellow fever vaccine. The CDR3 runs from the conserved cysteine through the conserved F or W. D genes are given only for firm matches. Clone size is stated in some rows and not others, as once, few, many or a class when expanded.

>few|TRBD2|TRBV29-1|TRBJ2-3
CSMRLAGGLDTQYF
TGCAGCATGAGACTAGCGGGAGGTTTGGATACGCAGTATTTT
>many|NA|TRBV20-1|TRBJ2-7
CSAADGYEQYF
TGCAGTGCTGCGGACGGCTACGAGCAGTACTTC
>NA|NA|TRBV7-2|TRBJ1-2
CASSPPWGANYGYTF
TGTGCCAGCAGCCCCCCTTGGGGAGCTAACTATGGCTACACCTTC
>many|NA|TRBV20-1|TRBJ2-7
CSAGSRSYEQYF
TGCAGTGCTGGGTCCCGTTCCTACGAGCAGTACTTC
>few|TRBD1|TRBV28|TRBJ2-7
CASTSYGTGSYEQYF
TGTGCCAGCACTTCTTATGGGACAGGGAGCTACGAGCAGTACTTC
>NA|NA|TRBV11-2|TRBJ2-5
CASSLIRGSETQYF
TGTGCCAGCAGCTTAATTCGGGGGTCGGAGACCCAGTACTTC
>NA|NA|TRBV12-3/TRBV12-4|TRBJ2-1
CASSVRPRRTYNEQFF
TGTGCCAGCAGTGTACGTCCACGACGTACCTACAATGAGCAGTTCTTC
>many|NA|TRBV5-6|TRBJ2-7
CASSLGGRLTYEQYF
TGTGCCAGCAGCTTGGGAGGGCGGCTAACCTACGAGCAGTACTTC
>few|NA|TRBV7-9|TRBJ1-3
CASSLARGLDGNTIYF
TGTGCCAGCAGCTTAGCGCGAGGTCTTGACGGAAACACCATATATTTT
>many|TRBD1|TRBV12-3/TRBV12-4|TRBJ2-7
CASSLEGARYEQYF
TGTGCCAGCAGTTTAGAGGGGGCTCGATACGAGCAGTACTTC
>few|TRBD2|TRBV7-8|TRBJ2-3
CASVLAGYTDTQYF
TGTGCCAGCGTACTAGCGGGATACACAGATACGCAGTATTTT
>few|TRBD2|TRBV20-1|TRBJ2-3
CSGSGGGSGTDTQYF
TGCAGTGGTAGCGGGGGAGGTAGCGGCACAGATACGCAGTATTTT
>NA|NA|TRBV7-2|TRBJ2-2
CASSPTLFGGRELFF
TGTGCCAGCAGCCCAACGTTATTCGGGGGCCGGGAGCTGTTTTTT
>few|TRBD1|TRBV6-1|TRBJ2-7
CASSTTDRDTPYEQYF
TGTGCCAGCAGTACCACCGACAGGGACACCCCCTACGAGCAGTACTTC
>NA|NA|TRBV29-1|TRBJ2-2
CSVTRGGTANTGELFF
TGCAGCGTTACCCGAGGGGGGACAGCGAACACCGGGGAGCTGTTTTTT
>many|TRBD2|TRBV6-2/TRBV6-3|TRBJ2-7
CASRLAGGYEQYF
TGTGCCAGCAGACTAGCGGGTGGCTACGAGCAGTACTTC
>NA|TRBD1|TRBV6-1|TRBJ1-3
CASRRGRWNSGNTIYF
TGTGCCAGCAGGAGGGGGCGTTGGAACTCTGGAAACACCATATATTTT
>many|NA|TRBV12-3/TRBV12-4|TRBJ2-1
CASRRPVGVYNEQFF
TGTGCCAGCAGACGCCCGGTAGGGGTTTACAATGAGCAGTTCTTC
>many|NA|TRBV6-2/TRBV6-3|TRBJ2-2
CASSYISRPTGELFF
TGTGCCAGCAGTTACATCTCGAGGCCGACCGGGGAGCTGTTTTTT
>few|NA|TRBV5-1|TRBJ2-7
CASSPAGEAYEQYF
TGCGCCAGCAGCCCGGCAGGTGAAGCCTACGAGCAGTACTTC
>few|NA|TRBV29-1|TRBJ2-1
CSVEVASKSSYNEQFF
TGCAGCGTTGAAGTAGCTAGCAAGAGCTCCTACAATGAGCAGTTCTTC
>many|NA|TRBV3-1|TRBJ2-1
CASSSIGVSHNEQFF
TGTGCCAGCAGCTCAATCGGGGTTAGCCACAATGAGCAGTTCTTC
>many|NA|TRBV18|TRBJ2-7
CASRRGQTESYEQYF
TGTGCCAGCCGCCGCGGACAGACAGAGTCCTACGAGCAGTACTTC
>few|TRBD1|TRBV18|TRBJ1-2
CASSPPTGAYGGYGYTF
TGTGCCAGCTCACCACCGACAGGGGCTTACGGTGGGTATGGCTACACCTTC
>few|TRBD1|TRBV6-5|TRBJ2-2
CASSYQGESTGELFF
TGTGCCAGCAGTTATCAGGGGGAGAGCACCGGGGAGCTGTTTTTT
>many|NA|TRBV5-1|TRBJ2-1
CASSLDTNNNEQFF
TGCGCCAGCAGCTTGGATACTAACAACAATGAGCAGTTCTTC
>few|TRBD2|TRBV18|TRBJ2-7
CASSPPSGSTNEQYF
TGTGCCAGCTCACCGCCTAGCGGGAGCACTAACGAGCAGTACTTC
>NA|TRBD1|TRBV5-5|TRBJ1-4
CASSWGTAEKLFF
TGTGCCAGCAGCTGGGGGACAGCCGAAAAACTGTTTTTT
>many|NA|TRBV5-1|TRBJ1-6
CASRQGDNSPLHF
TGCGCCAGCAGACAGGGAGACAATTCACCCCTCCACTTT
>NA|TRBD2|TRBV6-1|TRBJ2-7
CASSPTGGGSYEQYF
TGTGCCAGCAGTCCGACTGGCGGGGGCTCCTACGAGCAGTACTTC
>few|NA|TRBV30|TRBJ2-1
CAWSVPGIQFF
TGTGCCTGGAGTGTACCGGGAATCCAGTTCTTC
>many|NA|TRBV21-1|TRBJ2-7
CASSKTGTSGTYEQYF
TGTGCCAGCAGCAAAACCGGGACTAGCGGGACCTACGAGCAGTACTTC
>NA|NA|TRBV30|TRBJ2-1
CAWRDWGAGDNEQFF
TGTGCCTGGAGAGACTGGGGGGCGGGCGATAATGAGCAGTTCTTC
>many|TRBD2|TRBV6-2/TRBV6-3|TRBJ2-1
CASRLAGVVEQFF
TGTGCCAGTAGACTAGCGGGAGTAGTTGAGCAGTTCTTC
>few|NA|TRBV13|TRBJ1-2
CASSLAGPPGDHGYTF
TGTGCCAGCAGCTTAGCCGGACCTCCGGGCGATCATGGCTACACCTTC
>few|NA|TRBV12-3/TRBV12-4|TRBJ2-2
CASTAGPGELFF
TGTGCCAGCACGGCCGGCCCCGGGGAGCTGTTTTTT
>many|NA|TRBV7-4|TRBJ2-5
CASSKGRGETQYF
TGTGCCAGCAGCAAGGGACGAGGAGAGACCCAGTACTTC
>few|NA|TRBV6-5|TRBJ2-3
CASSRSGVGSTDTQYF
TGTGCCAGCAGTCGTTCAGGGGTAGGGTCCACAGATACGCAGTATTTT
>few|NA|TRBV13|TRBJ2-7
CASSLTPAGRYEQYF
TGTGCCAGCAGCTTAACCCCAGCAGGGAGGTACGAGCAGTACTTC
>many|NA|TRBV19|TRBJ2-2
CASTTVTGNTGELFF
TGTGCCAGTACTACGGTCACAGGGAACACCGGGGAGCTGTTTTTT
>NA|NA|TRBV5-1|TRBJ1-1
CASSFQGDTEAFF
TGCGCCAGCAGCTTTCAGGGCGACACTGAAGCTTTCTTT
>few|NA|TRBV5-6|TRBJ2-1
CASSGLVSYNEQFF
TGTGCCAGCAGCGGACTGGTCTCCTACAATGAGCAGTTCTTC
>many|NA|TRBV7-8|TRBJ2-3
CASGLASTDTQYF
TGTGCCAGTGGGCTAGCAAGCACAGATACGCAGTATTTT
>few|TRBD1|TRBV30|TRBJ1-6
CAWSGRTGNSPLHF
TGTGCCTGGAGTGGCCGGACAGGGAATTCACCCCTCCACTTT
>NA|TRBD1|TRBV30|TRBJ2-7
CAWIRQGIKNEQYF
TGTGCCTGGATCAGACAGGGAATAAAGAACGAGCAGTACTTC
>few|NA|TRBV7-9|TRBJ1-5
CASSPGQYNQPQHF
TGTGCCAGCAGCCCCGGACAGTACAATCAGCCCCAGCATTTT
>many|NA|TRBV5-1|TRBJ2-1
CASSRTSSYNEQFF
TGCGCCAGCAGCAGGACCAGCTCCTACAATGAGCAGTTCTTC
>NA|NA|TRBV7-8|TRBJ2-3
CASSLVGGGDTQYF
TGTGCCAGCAGCTTAGTAGGGGGGGGAGATACGCAGTATTTT
>few|NA|TRBV20-1|TRBJ1-5
CSAPQGSQPQHF
TGCAGTGCTCCCCAGGGGTCCCAGCCCCAGCATTTT
>NA|NA|TRBV18|TRBJ1-3
CASSPPSGAGNTIYF
TGTGCCAGCTCACCACCCTCCGGGGCTGGAAACACCATATATTTT
>few|TRBD2|TRBV12-5|TRBJ2-1
CASAIGTSGRIPEQFF
TGTGCTAGTGCTATCGGGACTAGCGGGAGAATTCCTGAGCAGTTCTTC